A selection of T cell receptor beta chains follows, all from one sample in a study of vaccination and CD4 T cells after COVID-19. From the PCR reads, TCRdb called clonotypes with MiXCR, one entry per CDR3 protein. The sample includes some 14,000 distinct CDR3 sequences, 52% of them seen just once. The antigens these receptors bind are not known. The sample taken for sequencing was CD4+ T cells from blood, cultured in vitro. The receptor set was obtained from a human donor who had recovered from COVID-19. CDR3s leave out the opening cysteine and the closing phenylalanine or tryptophan. Each record gives: J gene, V gene, CDR3 protein.

J gene: TRBJ2-7; V gene: TRBV15; CDR3 protein: ATSLLTGSDEQY
J gene: TRBJ2-1; V gene: TRBV6-2/TRBV6-3; CDR3 protein: ASSRRGEYNEQF
J gene: TRBJ2-1; V gene: TRBV7-3; CDR3 protein: ASSPRGRISSYNEQF
J gene: TRBJ2-7; V gene: TRBV6-5; CDR3 protein: ASSYGGTSYEQY
J gene: TRBJ1-6; V gene: TRBV5-4; CDR3 protein: ASSSGRGNSPLH
J gene: TRBJ1-5; V gene: TRBV20-1; CDR3 protein: SALRARGPSNQPQH
J gene: TRBJ2-1; V gene: TRBV2; CDR3 protein: ASSESSGGSYNEQF
J gene: TRBJ1-2; V gene: TRBV6-4; CDR3 protein: ASSDISTGGSGYT
J gene: TRBJ2-2; V gene: TRBV2; CDR3 protein: ASSARYLGQGATGELF
J gene: TRBJ1-1; V gene: TRBV27; CDR3 protein: ARKQGAADTEAF
J gene: TRBJ2-2; V gene: TRBV7-9; CDR3 protein: ASITPGQYTGELF
J gene: TRBJ1-2; V gene: TRBV11-3; CDR3 protein: ASSPIRGGGGYT
J gene: TRBJ1-5; V gene: TRBV28; CDR3 protein: ASSLRDRANQPQH
J gene: TRBJ2-7; V gene: TRBV30; CDR3 protein: AWVSSGSSYEQY
J gene: TRBJ1-2; V gene: TRBV15; CDR3 protein: ATTQGDHVTGYT
J gene: TRBJ2-5; V gene: TRBV14; CDR3 protein: ASSQVPGRVETQY
J gene: TRBJ1-6; V gene: TRBV28; CDR3 protein: ASSPQGYNSPLH
J gene: TRBJ1-2; V gene: TRBV7-2; CDR3 protein: ASSLAGGVNYGYT
J gene: TRBJ1-2; V gene: TRBV2; CDR3 protein: ASGEDRDRYGYT
J gene: TRBJ2-3; V gene: TRBV6-5; CDR3 protein: ASSYRRGPADTQY
J gene: TRBJ2-1; V gene: TRBV7-2; CDR3 protein: ASSSQGGTYNEQF
J gene: TRBJ2-6; V gene: TRBV11-2; CDR3 protein: ASGQGRGTPSGANVLT
J gene: TRBJ1-6; V gene: TRBV7-9; CDR3 protein: ASSLEGGGRNSPLH
J gene: TRBJ2-7; V gene: TRBV6-5; CDR3 protein: ASSSTGRWYEQY
J gene: TRBJ2-4; V gene: TRBV6-5; CDR3 protein: ASSYSGGARPPNIQY
J gene: TRBJ2-7; V gene: TRBV10-3; CDR3 protein: AISDAAGVGTYEQY
J gene: TRBJ1-2; V gene: TRBV11-2; CDR3 protein: ASSSRQGYGYT